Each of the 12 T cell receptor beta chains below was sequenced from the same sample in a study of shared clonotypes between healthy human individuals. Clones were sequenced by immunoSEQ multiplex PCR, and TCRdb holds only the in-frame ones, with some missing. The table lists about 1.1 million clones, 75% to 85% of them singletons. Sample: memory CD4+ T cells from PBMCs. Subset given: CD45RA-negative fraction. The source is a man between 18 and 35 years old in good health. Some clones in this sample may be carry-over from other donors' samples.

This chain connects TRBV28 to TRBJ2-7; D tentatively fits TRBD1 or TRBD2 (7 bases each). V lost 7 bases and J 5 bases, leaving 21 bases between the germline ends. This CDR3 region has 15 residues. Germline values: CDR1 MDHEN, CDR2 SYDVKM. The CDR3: CASTIRGRGRNEQYF. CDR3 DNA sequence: TGTGCCAGCACTATCAGGGGGAGGGGGAGAAACGAGCAGTACTTC.

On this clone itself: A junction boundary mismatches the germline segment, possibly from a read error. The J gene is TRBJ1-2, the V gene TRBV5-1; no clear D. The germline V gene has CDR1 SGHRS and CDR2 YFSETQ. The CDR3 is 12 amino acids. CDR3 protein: CASSLEYSGYTF. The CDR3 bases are TGCGCCAGCAGCTTGGAATATAGTGGCTACACCTTT.

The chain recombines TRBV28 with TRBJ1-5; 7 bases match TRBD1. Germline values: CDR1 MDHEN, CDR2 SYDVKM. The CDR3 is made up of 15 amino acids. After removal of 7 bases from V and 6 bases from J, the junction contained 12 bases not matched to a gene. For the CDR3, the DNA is TGTGCCAGCATAGGGGCGACAGGGAAAAGTCAGCCCCAGCATTTT. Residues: CASIGATGKSQPQHF.

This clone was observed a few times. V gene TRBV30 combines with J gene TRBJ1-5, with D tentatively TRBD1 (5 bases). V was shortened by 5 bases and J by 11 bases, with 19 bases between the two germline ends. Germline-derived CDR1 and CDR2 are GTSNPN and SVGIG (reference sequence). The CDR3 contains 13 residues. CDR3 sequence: CAWGAAAAGSQHF. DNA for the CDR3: TGTGCCTGGGGGGCGGCAGCCGCCGGGTCCCAGCATTTT.

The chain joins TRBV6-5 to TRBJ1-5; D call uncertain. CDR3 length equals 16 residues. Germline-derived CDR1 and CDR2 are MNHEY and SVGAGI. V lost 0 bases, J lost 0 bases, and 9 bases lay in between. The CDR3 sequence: CASSYSADLSNQPQHF. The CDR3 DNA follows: TGTGCCAGCAGTTACTCGGCGGACCTTAGCAATCAGCCCCAGCATTTT.

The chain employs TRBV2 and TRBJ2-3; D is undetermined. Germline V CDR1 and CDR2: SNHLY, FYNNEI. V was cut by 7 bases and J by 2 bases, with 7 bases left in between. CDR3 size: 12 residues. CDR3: CASTKATDTQYF. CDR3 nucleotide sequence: TGTGCCAGCACGAAGGCCACAGATACGCAGTATTTT. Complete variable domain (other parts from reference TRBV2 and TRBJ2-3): EPEVTQTPSHQVTQMGQEVILRCVPISNHLYFYWYRQILGQKVEFLVSFYNNEISEKSEIFDDQFSVERPDGSNFTLKIRSTKLEDSAMYFCASTKATDTQYFGPGTRLTVL.

The CDR3 region has the DNA TGTGCCAGCAGCCTCGGGACAGGGGGCGGTCAGCCCCAGCATTTT. Protein product: CASSLGTGGGQPQHF. J is TRBJ1-5 and V is TRBV5-6; 12 nucleotides align to TRBD1. There are 15 residues in the CDR3. Germline lookup yields CDR1 SGHDT and CDR2 YYEEEE. Unmatched junction bases numbered 5, after V lost 4 bases and J lost 6 bases.

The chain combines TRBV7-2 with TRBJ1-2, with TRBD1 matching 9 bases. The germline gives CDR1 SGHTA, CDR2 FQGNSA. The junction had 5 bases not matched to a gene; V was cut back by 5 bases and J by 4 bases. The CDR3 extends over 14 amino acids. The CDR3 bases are TGTGCCAGCAGCCATCGGGACAGGGTCTATGGCTACACCTTC. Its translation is CASSHRDRVYGYTF.

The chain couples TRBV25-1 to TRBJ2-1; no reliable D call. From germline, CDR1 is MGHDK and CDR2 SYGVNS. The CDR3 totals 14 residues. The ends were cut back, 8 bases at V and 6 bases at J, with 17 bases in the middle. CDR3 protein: CASLEQLDGNEQFF. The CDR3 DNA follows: TGTGCCAGCCTCGAACAGCTCGACGGCAATGAGCAGTTCTTC.

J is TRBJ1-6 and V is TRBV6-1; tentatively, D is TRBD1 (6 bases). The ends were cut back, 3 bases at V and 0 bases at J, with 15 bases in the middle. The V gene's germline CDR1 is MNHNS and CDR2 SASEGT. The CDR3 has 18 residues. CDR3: CASSDVPTGSSYNSPLHF. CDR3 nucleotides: TGTGCCAGCAGTGATGTCCCGACAGGAAGCTCCTATAATTCACCCCTCCACTTT.

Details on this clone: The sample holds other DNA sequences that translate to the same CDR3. For the CDR3, the DNA is TGTGCCAGCTCACCACAGGGAGACACTGAAGCTTTCTTT. As protein: CASSPQGDTEAFF. The gene calls are TRBV18 and TRBJ1-1; the D is unclear. CDR1 and CDR2 (germline): KGHSH, LQKENI. The V end was cut by 1 base, the J end by 3 bases, with 6 bases between. CDR3 length: 13 amino acids.

The CDR3 spells CSARAGWAMNTEAFF. The CDR3 region has the DNA TGCAGCGCCCGGGCGGGGTGGGCCATGAACACTGAAGCTTTCTTT. V is TRBV29-1 and J is TRBJ1-1; D ambiguous. This CDR3 comprises 15 residues. Germline assignment: CDR1 SQVTM and CDR2 ANQGSEA. V lost 7 bases and J lost 0, with 18 bases in between. Looking up the rest from reference TRBV29-1 and TRBJ1-1 gives the full variable domain: SAVISQKPSRDICQRGTSLTIQCQVDSQVTMMFWYRQQPGQSLTLIATANQGSEATYESGFVIDKFPISRPNLTFSTLTVSNMSPEDSSIYLCSARAGWAMNTEAFFGQGTRLTVV.